This T cell receptor (beta chain) comes out of a study of cytomegalovirus exposure and HLA in healthy donors. A multiplex PCR was run with 60 Vbeta primers and 13 Jbeta primers. The assay was immunoSEQ multiplex PCR, and TCRdb's table has in-frame clones only and misses some. The profile shows approximately 200,000 clones, around 85% of them singletons. The length of the CDR3 is 15 residues. Germline-derived CDR1 and CDR2 are LNHDA and SQIVND (reference sequence). J gave up 4 bases and V 5 bases, and 10 bases lay outside the gene matches. V gene TRBV19 combines with J gene TRBJ2-7, with 8 nucleotides matching TRBD2. The source of this sequence is a girl aged 2 to 9 in good health and CMV-seronegative. Sequencing was carried out using PBMCs. In nucleotides, the CDR3 is TGTGCCAGTAGTGCGCCGGGACTAGAACGGTACGAGCAGTACTTC. Its protein is CASSAPGLERYEQYF. The full variable domain, its missing parts supplied by reference TRBV19 and TRBJ2-7, is DGGITQSPKYLFRKEGQNVTLSCEQNLNHDAMYWYRQDPGQGLRLIYYSQIVNDFQKGDIAEGYSVSREKKESFPLTVTSAQKNPTAFYLCASSAPGLERYEQYFGPGTRLTVT.